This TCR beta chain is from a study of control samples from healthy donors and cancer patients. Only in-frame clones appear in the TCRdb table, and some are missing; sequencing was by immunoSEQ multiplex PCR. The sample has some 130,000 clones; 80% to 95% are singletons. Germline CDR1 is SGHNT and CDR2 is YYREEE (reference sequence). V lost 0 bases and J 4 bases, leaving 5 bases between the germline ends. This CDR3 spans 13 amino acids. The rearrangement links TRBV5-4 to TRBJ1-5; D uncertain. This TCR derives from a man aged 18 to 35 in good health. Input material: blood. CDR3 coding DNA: TGTGCCAGCAGCTTGGCGGGGAATCAGCCCCAGCATTTT. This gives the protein CASSLAGNQPQHF.